This paragraph reports one T cell receptor (beta chain). Its recognized antigen is unknown. Per-base quality was not reported, and no clone a single base away is much larger than it. This entry comes from a study of blood T cell repertoires in COVID-19 (dated by TCRdb to 2018 to 2020). Notes on the research overall: The collaborator samples originated in the United States, Italy and Spain and spanned the acute and convalescent phases of COVID-19. HLA class I and class II types, where available, came from metadata supplied by the sample provider rather than from assay-based typing. Deeply sampled blood TCRbeta repertoires from subjects exposed to, actively infected with, or recovered from COVID-19 were included in the dataset. The prospective study material was composed of cDNA or gDNA derived from T cells, B-cell-depleted T cells, or PBMCs. A freely available public database, intended as a resource for researchers studying the immune response to SARS-CoV-2, is where the repertoires were released. Samples came from the ongoing ImmuneRACE study (first 160 participants) plus 1,254 subjects from 6 global collaborators. Nearly every sample came with metadata listing a de-identified subject ID, COVID-19 status, age in years and sex. Points the paper makes about the study in general: Clinical and demographic metadata were provided uncurated, with the amount varying by source and participant.

Enrolling through a virtual design, the prospective study's participants ranged in age from roughly 18 to 95 years and lived across 20 to 30 United States geographic areas. To assign participants to cohorts, the prospective study relied on clinical history that participants themselves reported in a screening survey and a study questionnaire. For ImmuneRACE Cohort 3, a participant was defined as recovered based on two consecutive negative NP/OP PCR tests, clearance by a healthcare professional, or resolution of symptoms. In the prospective study, whole blood, serum and a nasopharyngeal or oropharyngeal swab were collected from each participant by mobile phlebotomists. Over a roughly 2-month period, participants in the prospective study had the option of providing additional blood draws and questionnaires. Blood samples from the prospective study were shipped frozen or at room temperature prior to DNA extraction.

TCRbeta CDR3 regions were amplified from genomic DNA using the immunoSEQ Assay, a bias-controlled multiplex PCR. From the authors' description of their analysis: Nucleated cell counts per sample were estimated from amplification of reference gene primers within the assay. To quantify the absolute abundance of each unique TCRbeta CDR3 rearrangement, sequence reads were collapsed and filtered. For each sample, productive Simpson clonality was calculated by taking the square root of Simpson's diversity index across productive rearrangements. Here the immuneACCESS table is served through TCRdb, limited to in-frame sequences with V and J called. Missing clones are a known gap in these copies; in checked studies unresolved V genes cover under half, and the rest lacks a known reason. V and J calls and clone size are given by that table; D and trimming were obtained from the DNA. The sample data list about 370,000 clones, and 85% to 90% of these were observed just once. Over 0.95% of the sample belongs to the ten largest clones.

Based on the germline V gene, the CDR1 and CDR2 sequences are SQVTM and ANQGSEA. The CDR3 spans 12 residues, from the cysteine through the phenylalanine. Solely the CDR3 DNA is kept, with 36 bases framed from the first base. Between the V and J ends, shortened by 4 bases and 5 bases respectively, the junction contains 8 bases. This receptor chain uses TRBV29-1 and TRBJ2-2; the D gene assignment is ambiguous. This sequence originates from a young man who had recovered from COVID-19. Sequenced sample: PBMCs or T cells enriched from blood (not recorded which). The CDR3 protein: CSVGAWTGELFF. The sequenced DNA: TGCAGCGTTGGGGCTTGGACCGGGGAGCTGTTTTTT.